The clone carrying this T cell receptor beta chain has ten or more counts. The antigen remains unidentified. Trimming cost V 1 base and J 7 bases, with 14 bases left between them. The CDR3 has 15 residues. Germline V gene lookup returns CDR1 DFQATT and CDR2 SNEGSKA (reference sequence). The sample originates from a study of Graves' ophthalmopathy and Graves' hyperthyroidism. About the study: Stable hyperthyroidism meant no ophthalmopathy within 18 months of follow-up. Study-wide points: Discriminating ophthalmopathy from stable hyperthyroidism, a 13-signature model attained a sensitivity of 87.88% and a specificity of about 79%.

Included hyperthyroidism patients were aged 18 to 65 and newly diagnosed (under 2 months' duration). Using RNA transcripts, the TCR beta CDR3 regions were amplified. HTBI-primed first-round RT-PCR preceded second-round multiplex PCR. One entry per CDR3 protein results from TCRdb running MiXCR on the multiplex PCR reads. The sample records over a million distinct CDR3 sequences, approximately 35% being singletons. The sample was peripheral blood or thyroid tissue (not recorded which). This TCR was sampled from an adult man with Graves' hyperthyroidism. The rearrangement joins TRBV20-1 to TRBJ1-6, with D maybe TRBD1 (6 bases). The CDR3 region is CSARVPGAANSPLHF. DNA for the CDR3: TGCAGTGCTAGAGTTCCGGGGGCAGCGAATTCACCCCTCCACTTT.